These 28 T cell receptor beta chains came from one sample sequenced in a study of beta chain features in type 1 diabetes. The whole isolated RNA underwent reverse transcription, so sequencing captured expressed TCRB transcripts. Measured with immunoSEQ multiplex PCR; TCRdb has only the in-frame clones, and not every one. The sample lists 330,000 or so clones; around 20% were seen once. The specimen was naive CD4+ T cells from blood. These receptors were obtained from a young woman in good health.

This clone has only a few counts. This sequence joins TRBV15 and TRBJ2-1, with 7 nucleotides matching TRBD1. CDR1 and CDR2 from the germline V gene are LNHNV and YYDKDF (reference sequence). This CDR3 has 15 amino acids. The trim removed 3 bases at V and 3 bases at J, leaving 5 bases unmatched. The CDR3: CATSSPYRGYNEQFF. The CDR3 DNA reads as TGTGCCACCAGCAGCCCGTACAGGGGCTACAATGAGCAGTTCTTC.

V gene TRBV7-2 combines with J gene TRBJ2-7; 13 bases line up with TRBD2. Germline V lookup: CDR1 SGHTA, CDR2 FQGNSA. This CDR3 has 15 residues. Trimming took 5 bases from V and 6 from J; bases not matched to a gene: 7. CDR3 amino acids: CASSPRTSGSLEQYF. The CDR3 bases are TGTGCCAGCAGCCCTCGGACTAGCGGGAGCCTCGAGCAGTACTTC.

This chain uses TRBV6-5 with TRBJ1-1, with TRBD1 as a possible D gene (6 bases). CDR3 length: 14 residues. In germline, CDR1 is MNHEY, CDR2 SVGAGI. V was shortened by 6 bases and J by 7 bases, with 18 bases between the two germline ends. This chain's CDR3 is CASSSGQKGDEAFF. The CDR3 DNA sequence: TGTGCCAGCAGCTCCGGACAGAAAGGGGATGAAGCTTTCTTT.

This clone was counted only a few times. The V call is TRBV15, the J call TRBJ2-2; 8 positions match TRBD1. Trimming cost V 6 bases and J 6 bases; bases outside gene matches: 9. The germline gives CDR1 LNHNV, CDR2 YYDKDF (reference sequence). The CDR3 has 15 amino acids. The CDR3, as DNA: TGTGCCACCAGAGGACAGGGATTATACGCCGGGGAGCTGTTTTTT. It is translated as CATRGQGLYAGELFF.

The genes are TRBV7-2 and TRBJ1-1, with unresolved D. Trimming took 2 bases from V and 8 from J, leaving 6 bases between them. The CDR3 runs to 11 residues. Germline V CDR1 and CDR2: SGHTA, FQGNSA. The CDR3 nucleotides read TGTGCCAGCAGCTTATACAGAGAAGCTTTCTTT. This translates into CASSLYREAFF.

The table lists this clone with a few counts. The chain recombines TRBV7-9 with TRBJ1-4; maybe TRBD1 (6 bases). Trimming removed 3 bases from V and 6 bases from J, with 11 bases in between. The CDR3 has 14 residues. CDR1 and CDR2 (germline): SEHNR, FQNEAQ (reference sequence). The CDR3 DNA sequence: TGTGCCAGCAGCTTTCACAGGGCTGATGAAAAACTGTTTTTT. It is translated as CASSFHRADEKLFF.

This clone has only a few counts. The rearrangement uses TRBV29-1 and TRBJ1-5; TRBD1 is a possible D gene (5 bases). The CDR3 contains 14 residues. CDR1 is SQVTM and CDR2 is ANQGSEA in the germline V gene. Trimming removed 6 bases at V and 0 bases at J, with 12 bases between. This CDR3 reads CSVGEGYSNQPQHF. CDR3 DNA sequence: TGCAGCGTGGGGGAGGGATATAGCAATCAGCCCCAGCATTTT.

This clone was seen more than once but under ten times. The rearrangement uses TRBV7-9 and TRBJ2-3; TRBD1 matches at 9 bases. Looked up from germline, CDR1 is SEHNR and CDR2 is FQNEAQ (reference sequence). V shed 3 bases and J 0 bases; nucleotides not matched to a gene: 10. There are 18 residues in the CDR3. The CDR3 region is CASSLPYGTGLSTDTQYF. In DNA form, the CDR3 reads TGTGCCAGCAGCTTGCCCTATGGGACAGGGCTGAGCACAGATACGCAGTATTTT.

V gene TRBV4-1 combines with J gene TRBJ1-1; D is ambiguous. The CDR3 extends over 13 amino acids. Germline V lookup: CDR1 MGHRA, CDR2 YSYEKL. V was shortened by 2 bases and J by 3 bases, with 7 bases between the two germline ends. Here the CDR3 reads CASSQITDTEAFF. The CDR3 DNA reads TGCGCCAGCAGCCAAATTACGGACACTGAAGCTTTCTTT.

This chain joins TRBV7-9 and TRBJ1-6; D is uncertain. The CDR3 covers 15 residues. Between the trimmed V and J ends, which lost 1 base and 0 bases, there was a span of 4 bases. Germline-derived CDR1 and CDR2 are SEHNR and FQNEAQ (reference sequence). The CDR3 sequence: CASSLDGSYNSPLHF. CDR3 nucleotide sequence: TGTGCCAGCAGCTTAGACGGCTCCTATAATTCACCCCTCCACTTT.

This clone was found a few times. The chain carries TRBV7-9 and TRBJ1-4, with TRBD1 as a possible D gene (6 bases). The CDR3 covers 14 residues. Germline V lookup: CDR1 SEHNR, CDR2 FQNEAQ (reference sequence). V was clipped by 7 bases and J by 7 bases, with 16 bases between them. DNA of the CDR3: TGTGCCAGCACCCAGACAGGCGCAAGTGAAAAACTGTTTTTT. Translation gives CASTQTGASEKLFF.

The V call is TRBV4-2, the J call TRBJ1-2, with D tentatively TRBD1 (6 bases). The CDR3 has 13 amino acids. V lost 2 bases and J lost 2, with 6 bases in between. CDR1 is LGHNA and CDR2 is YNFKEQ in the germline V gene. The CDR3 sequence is CASSQQGNYGYTF. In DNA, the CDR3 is TGTGCCAGCAGCCAACAGGGGAACTATGGCTACACCTTC.

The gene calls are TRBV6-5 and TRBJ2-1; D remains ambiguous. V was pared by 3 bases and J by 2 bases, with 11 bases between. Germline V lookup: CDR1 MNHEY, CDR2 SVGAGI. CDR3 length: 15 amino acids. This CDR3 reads CASSYSYSTYNEQFF. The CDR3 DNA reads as TGTGCCAGCAGTTATAGTTATTCGACCTACAATGAGCAGTTCTTC.

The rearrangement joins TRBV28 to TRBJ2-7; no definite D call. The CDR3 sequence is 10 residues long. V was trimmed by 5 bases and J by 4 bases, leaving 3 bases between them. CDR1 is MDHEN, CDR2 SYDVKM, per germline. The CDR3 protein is CASSPYEQYF. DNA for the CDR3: TGTGCCAGCAGTCCTTACGAGCAGTACTTC. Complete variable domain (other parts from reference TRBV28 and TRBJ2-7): DVKVTQSSRYLVKRTGEKVFLECVQDMDHENMFWYRQDPGLGLRLIYFSYDVKMKEKGDIPEGYSVSREKKERFSLILESASTNQTSMYLCASSPYEQYFGPGTRLTVT.

The CDR3 bases are TGTGCCAGCACCTACCGTCGGGGTAAAGAGACCCAGTACTTC. It translates to CASTYRRGKETQYF. This chain links TRBV6-6 with TRBJ2-5; a possible D gene is TRBD2 (5 bases). Trimming shortened V by 7 bases and J by 3 bases, and 15 bases separated the two germline ends. Germline-derived CDR1 and CDR2 are MNHNY and SVGAGI (reference sequence). The CDR3 contains 14 residues.

CDR3 coding DNA: TGTGCCAGTAGTAATGGGGTTTGGCGCGGGAGGGCCAGAGATGAGCAGTTCTTC. Protein product: CASSNGVWRGRARDEQFF. The chain uses TRBV19 and TRBJ2-1; 9 positions agree with TRBD2. Germline assignment: CDR1 LNHDA and CDR2 SQIVND (reference sequence). With 4 bases clipped from V and 8 bases from J, the junction kept 18 bases outside the gene matches. This CDR3 comprises 18 residues.

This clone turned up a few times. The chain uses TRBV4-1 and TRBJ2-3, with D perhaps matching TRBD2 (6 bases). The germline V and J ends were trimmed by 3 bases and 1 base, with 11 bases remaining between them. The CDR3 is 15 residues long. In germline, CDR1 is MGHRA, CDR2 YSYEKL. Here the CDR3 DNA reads TGCGCCAGCAGCCAGTTAGGGACTGGCACAGATACGCAGTATTTT. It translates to CASSQLGTGTDTQYF.

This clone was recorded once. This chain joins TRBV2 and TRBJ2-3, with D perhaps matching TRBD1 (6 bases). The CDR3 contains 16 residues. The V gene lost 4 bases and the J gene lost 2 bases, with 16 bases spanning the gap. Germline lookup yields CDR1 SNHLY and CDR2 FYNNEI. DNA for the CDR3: TGTGCCAGCAGTGGGGACAAGACCTCTGACACAGATACGCAGTATTTT. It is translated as CASSGDKTSDTDTQYF.

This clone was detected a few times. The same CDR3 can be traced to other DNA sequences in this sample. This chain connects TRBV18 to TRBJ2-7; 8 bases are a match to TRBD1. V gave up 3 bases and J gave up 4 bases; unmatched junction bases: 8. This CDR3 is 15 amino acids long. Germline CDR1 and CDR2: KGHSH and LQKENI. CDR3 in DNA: TGTGCCAGCTCACCCCTTGGGCAGGGGGCGTACGAGCAGTACTTC. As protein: CASSPLGQGAYEQYF. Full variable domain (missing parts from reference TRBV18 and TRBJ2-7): NAGVMQNPRHLVRRRGQEARLRCSPMKGHSHVYWYRQLPEEGLKFMVYLQKENIIDESGMPKERFSAEFPKEGPSILRIQQVVRGDSAAYFCASSPLGQGAYEQYFGPGTRLTVT.

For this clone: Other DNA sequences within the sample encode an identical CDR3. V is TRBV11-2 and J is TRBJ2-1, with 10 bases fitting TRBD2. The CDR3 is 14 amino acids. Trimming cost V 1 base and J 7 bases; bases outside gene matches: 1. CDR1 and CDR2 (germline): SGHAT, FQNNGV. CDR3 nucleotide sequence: TGTGCCAGCAGCTTAGGGACTAGCGGAAATGAGCAGTTCTTC. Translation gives CASSLGTSGNEQFF. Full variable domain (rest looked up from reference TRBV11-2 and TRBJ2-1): EAGVAQSPRYKIIEKRQSVAFWCNPISGHATLYWYQQILGQGPKLLIQFQNNGVVDDSQLPKDRFSAERLKGVDSTLKIQPAKLEDSAVYLCASSLGTSGNEQFFGPGTRLTVL.

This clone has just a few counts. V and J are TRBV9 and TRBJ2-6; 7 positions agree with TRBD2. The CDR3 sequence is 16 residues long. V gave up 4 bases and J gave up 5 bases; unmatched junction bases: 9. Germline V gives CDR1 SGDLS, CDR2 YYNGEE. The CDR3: CASSPRGDFWANVLTF. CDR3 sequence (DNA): TGTGCCAGCAGCCCACGGGGGGACTTTTGGGCCAACGTCCTGACTTTC.

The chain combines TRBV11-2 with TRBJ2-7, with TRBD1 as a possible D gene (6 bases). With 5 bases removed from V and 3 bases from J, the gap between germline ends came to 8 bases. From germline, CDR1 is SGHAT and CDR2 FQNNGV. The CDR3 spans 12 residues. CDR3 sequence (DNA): TGTGCCAGCAGCATCAGGGGCTACGAGCAGTACTTC. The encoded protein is CASSIRGYEQYF.

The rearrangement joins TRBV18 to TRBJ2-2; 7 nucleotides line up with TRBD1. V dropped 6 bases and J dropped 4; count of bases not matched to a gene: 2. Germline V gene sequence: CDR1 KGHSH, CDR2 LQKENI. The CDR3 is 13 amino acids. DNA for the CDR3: TGTGCCAGCTCCTCAGGGGGCACCGGGGAGCTGTTTTTT. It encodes CASSSGGTGELFF. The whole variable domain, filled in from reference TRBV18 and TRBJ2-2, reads NAGVMQNPRHLVRRRGQEARLRCSPMKGHSHVYWYRQLPEEGLKFMVYLQKENIIDESGMPKERFSAEFPKEGPSILRIQQVVRGDSAAYFCASSSGGTGELFFGEGSRLTVL.

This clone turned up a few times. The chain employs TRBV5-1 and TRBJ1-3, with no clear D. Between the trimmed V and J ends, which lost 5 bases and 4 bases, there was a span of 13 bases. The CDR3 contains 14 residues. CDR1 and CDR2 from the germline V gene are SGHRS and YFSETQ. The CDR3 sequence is CASRREPPGNTIYF. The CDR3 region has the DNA TGCGCCAGCAGGCGGGAACCTCCCGGAAACACCATATATTTT.

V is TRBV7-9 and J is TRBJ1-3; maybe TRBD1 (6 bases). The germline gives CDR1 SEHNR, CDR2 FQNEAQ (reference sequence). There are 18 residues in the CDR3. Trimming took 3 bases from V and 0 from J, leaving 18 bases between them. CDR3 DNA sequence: TGTGCCAGCAGCTTGCCCCAGCGAGGGGGACACTCTGGAAACACCATATATTTT. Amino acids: CASSLPQRGGHSGNTIYF.

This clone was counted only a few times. CDR3 DNA sequence: TGCGCCAGCAGCTTGGGGACTAACAGAAATCAGCCCCAGCATTTT. It codes for CASSLGTNRNQPQHF. The V and J genes are TRBV5-1 and TRBJ1-5; D gene uncertain. Trimming took off 0 bases at V and 4 bases at J, with 11 bases between the two ends. The germline V gene has CDR1 SGHRS and CDR2 YFSETQ. This CDR3 comprises 15 residues.

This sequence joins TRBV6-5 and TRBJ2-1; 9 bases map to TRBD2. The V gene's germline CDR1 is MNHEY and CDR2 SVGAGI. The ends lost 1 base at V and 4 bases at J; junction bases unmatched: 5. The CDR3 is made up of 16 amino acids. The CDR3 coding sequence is TGTGCCAGCAGTTACTTGACTAGCGGCTCTTACAATGAGCAGTTCTTC. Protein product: CASSYLTSGSYNEQFF.

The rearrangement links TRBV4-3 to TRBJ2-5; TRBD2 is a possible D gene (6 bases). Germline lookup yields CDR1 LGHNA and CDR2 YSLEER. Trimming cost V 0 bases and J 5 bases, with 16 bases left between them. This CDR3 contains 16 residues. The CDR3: CASSQDRRRLVETQYF. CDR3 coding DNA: TGCGCCAGCAGCCAAGATAGAAGACGACTAGTGGAGACCCAGTACTTC.